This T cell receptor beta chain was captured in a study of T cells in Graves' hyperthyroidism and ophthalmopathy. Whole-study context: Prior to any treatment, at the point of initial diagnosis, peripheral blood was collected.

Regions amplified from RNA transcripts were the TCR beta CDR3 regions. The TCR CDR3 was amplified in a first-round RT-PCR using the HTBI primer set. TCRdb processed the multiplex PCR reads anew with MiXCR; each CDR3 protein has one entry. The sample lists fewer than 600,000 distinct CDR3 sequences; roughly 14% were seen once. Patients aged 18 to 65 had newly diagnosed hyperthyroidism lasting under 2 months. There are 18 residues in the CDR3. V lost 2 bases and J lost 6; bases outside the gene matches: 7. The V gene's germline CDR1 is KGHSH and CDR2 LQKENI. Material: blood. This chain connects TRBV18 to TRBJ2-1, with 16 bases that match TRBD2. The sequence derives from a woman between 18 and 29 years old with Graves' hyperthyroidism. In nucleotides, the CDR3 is TGTGCCAGCTCACCAGGGACTAGCGGGAGGGCCGGAACCAATGAGCAGTTCTTC. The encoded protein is CASSPGTSGRAGTNEQFF.